What follows are 14 T cell receptor beta chains derived from one specimen sequenced in a study of beta chain features in type 1 diabetes. Study-level results: Type 1 diabetes patients showed a moderate but significant shortening of TCRB CDR3s in all four CD4+ subsets.

TCRB transcripts that were expressed got sequenced, as all of the isolated RNA had been reverse transcribed. TCRdb keeps only in-frame clones here, not all; method: immunoSEQ multiplex PCR. The data show hundreds of thousands of clones, roughly 12% seen once. Their recognized antigens are unknown. The sample consisted of naive CD4+ T cells from blood. The source of these receptors is a man younger than 30 with type 1 diabetes.

This clone was seen a handful of times. The rearrangement links TRBV2 to TRBJ1-1, with D possibly being TRBD1 (5 bases). The CDR3 totals 14 residues. Germline loops: CDR1 SNHLY, CDR2 FYNNEI. V lost 4 bases, J lost 2 bases, and 11 bases lay in between. This CDR3 reads CASSVRDTNTEAFF. The CDR3 DNA is TGTGCCAGCAGTGTCAGGGATACAAACACTGAAGCTTTCTTT.

The V gene is TRBV9, the J gene TRBJ1-1; D unresolved. V gave up 3 bases and J gave up 0 bases, with 9 bases separating them. The CDR3 sequence is 14 residues long. Germline CDR1 reads SGDLS; CDR2 reads YYNGEE. The CDR3 DNA follows: TGTGCCAGCAGCGCCCTCACCATGAACACTGAAGCTTTCTTT. Amino acid sequence: CASSALTMNTEAFF.

This clone turned up a few times. The rearrangement links TRBV7-2 to TRBJ1-3, with a weak D call TRBD1 (6 bases). The length of the CDR3 is 15 residues. The V end lost 2 bases, the J end lost 2 bases, and 10 bases lay between the germline ends. CDR1 is SGHTA and CDR2 is FQGNSA in the germline V gene. CDR3 bases: TGTGCCAGCAGCTTACAGGCAGGGGCTGGAAACACCATATATTTT. It codes for CASSLQAGAGNTIYF.

A remark on this clone: This same CDR3 is encoded by further DNA sequences in the sample. The gene calls are TRBV6-1 and TRBJ2-6; D uncertain. Trimming removed 6 bases at V and 0 bases at J, with 6 bases between. CDR3 length: 14 residues. Germline V lookup: CDR1 MNHNS, CDR2 SASEGT. This chain's CDR3 is CASRPGSGANVLTF. The CDR3, as DNA: TGTGCCAGCAGGCCCGGCTCTGGGGCCAACGTCCTGACTTTC.

The V and J genes are TRBV27 and TRBJ2-7, with D tentatively TRBD2 (5 bases). V lost 3 bases and J lost 4, with 25 bases in between. Germline CDR1 is MNHEY and CDR2 is SMNVEV (reference sequence). The length of the CDR3 is 18 residues. This chain's CDR3 is CASSFSGSYGPSLYEQYF. CDR3 coding DNA: TGTGCCAGCAGTTTCTCGGGATCCTATGGTCCATCACTGTACGAGCAGTACTTC.

The chain carries TRBV4-1 and TRBJ1-6, with 7 bases matching TRBD1. After removal of 11 bases from V and 0 bases from J, the junction contained 10 bases not matched to a gene. CDR3 length: 16 amino acids. Germline lookup yields CDR1 MGHRA and CDR2 YSYEKL. Here the CDR3 DNA reads TGCGCCTCAAAGGGGGGGGACAGCTCCTATAATTCACCCCTCCACTTT. Protein: CASKGGDSSYNSPLHF.

This chain joins TRBV28 and TRBJ2-7, with 7 positions matching TRBD1. V dropped 9 bases and J dropped 3; count of bases not matched to a gene: 11. This CDR3 is 14 amino acids long. Per germline, CDR1 MDHEN and CDR2 SYDVKM. CDR3 DNA: TGTGCCAGTTCCACAGGGGCCTCCGTCTACGAGCAGTACTTC. Translated, it gives CASSTGASVYEQYF.

This clone was observed a few times. V and J are TRBV10-3 and TRBJ2-1; possibly TRBD1 or TRBD2 for D (6 bases each). Trimming removed 7 bases from V and 7 bases from J, with 17 bases in between. CDR3 length equals 14 residues. The V gene's germline CDR1 is ENHRY and CDR2 SYGVKD. The CDR3 is CAINPGGYANEQFF. The CDR3 DNA follows: TGTGCCATCAATCCCGGGGGCTACGCTAATGAGCAGTTCTTC.

This clone turned up a few times. The V gene is TRBV4-2, the J gene TRBJ1-4; weak D call: TRBD1 (5 bases). V lost 1 base and J lost 4, with 16 bases in between. The CDR3 is 17 amino acids. Looked up from germline, CDR1 is LGHNA and CDR2 is YNFKEQ. The CDR3 reads CASSQGPTGDFNEKLFF. CDR3 nucleotide sequence: TGTGCCAGCAGCCAAGGGCCCACCGGGGACTTTAATGAAAAACTGTTTTTT.

The rearrangement uses TRBV2 and TRBJ1-1; TRBD1 might be the D (5 bases). The CDR3 has 14 amino acids. The germline gives CDR1 SNHLY, CDR2 FYNNEI. Deletions cut 3 bases from V and 1 base from J, with 9 bases between. The CDR3 reads CASSDLTGNTEAFF. Written as DNA, the CDR3 is TGTGCCAGCAGTGACCTCACAGGGAACACTGAAGCTTTCTTT.

On this clone: The sample holds other DNA sequences that translate to the same CDR3. This chain's CDR3 is CAWSLGSETQYF. The CDR3 bases are TGTGCCTGGAGTCTAGGGTCAGAGACCCAGTACTTC. V gene TRBV30 combines with J gene TRBJ2-5; D is unresolved. The V gene lost 2 bases and the J gene lost 4 bases, with 8 bases spanning the gap. CDR1 and CDR2 (germline): GTSNPN, SVGIG (reference sequence). The CDR3 runs 12 residues.

There are a few counts of this clone. The chain has TRBV18 and TRBJ2-7, with D perhaps TRBD1 (6 bases). V dropped 6 bases and J dropped 5 bases, with 17 bases sitting between them. This CDR3 is 14 amino acids long. CDR1 is KGHSH, CDR2 LQKENI, per germline. CDR3 DNA sequence: TGTGCCAGCTCCCGGAGAACAGGGTTGGACGAGCAGTACTTC. Translation gives CASSRRTGLDEQYF.

The chain couples TRBV6-6 to TRBJ2-7; 9 bases agree with TRBD1. The length of the CDR3 is 15 residues. From germline, CDR1 is MNHNY and CDR2 SVGAGI (reference sequence). The trim removed 0 bases at V and 7 bases at J, leaving 7 bases unmatched. This CDR3 is CASSYSGTGLGEQYF. DNA of the CDR3: TGTGCCAGCAGTTACTCCGGGACAGGGCTGGGGGAGCAGTACTTC.

In the case of this clone: The sample contains more than one DNA sequence encoding this CDR3. J is TRBJ1-2 and V is TRBV28; D is perhaps TRBD1 (5 bases). The CDR3 runs 12 residues. Trimming left V 1 base short and J 7 bases short, with 7 bases between. Germline assignment: CDR1 MDHEN and CDR2 SYDVKM. The CDR3, as DNA: TGTGCCAGCAGTTTATCAGGGTCTGGCTACACCTTC. It yields the protein CASSLSGSGYTF.